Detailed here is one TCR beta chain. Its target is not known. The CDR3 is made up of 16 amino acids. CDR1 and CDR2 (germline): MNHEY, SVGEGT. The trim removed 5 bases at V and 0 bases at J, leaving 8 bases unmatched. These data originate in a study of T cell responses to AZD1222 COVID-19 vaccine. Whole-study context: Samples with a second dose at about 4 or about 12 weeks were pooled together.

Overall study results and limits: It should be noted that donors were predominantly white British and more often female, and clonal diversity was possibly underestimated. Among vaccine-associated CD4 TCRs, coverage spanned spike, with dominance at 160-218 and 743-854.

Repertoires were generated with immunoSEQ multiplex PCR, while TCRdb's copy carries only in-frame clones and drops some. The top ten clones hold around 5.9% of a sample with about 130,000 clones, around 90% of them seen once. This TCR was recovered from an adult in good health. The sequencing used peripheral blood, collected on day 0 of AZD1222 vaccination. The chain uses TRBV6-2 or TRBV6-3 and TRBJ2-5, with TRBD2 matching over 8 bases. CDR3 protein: CASSIGLAGYQETQYF. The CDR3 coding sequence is TGTGCCAGCAGTATCGGACTAGCAGGGTACCAAGAGACCCAGTACTTC.